This TCR beta chain was documented in a study of CXCR3-negative and CXCR3-positive naive CD8 T cells. Findings of the study overall: Compared with CXCR3-negative naive cells, CXCR3-positive naive cells showed more hydrophobic TRB CDR3s.

This CDR3 comprises 14 residues. Germline V gene sequence: CDR1 DFQATT, CDR2 SNEGSKA (reference sequence). As to this clonotype: Its antigen is not known.

All TRB cDNA libraries came from 5' RACE performed with UMI labels. TCRdb derives one entry per CDR3 protein from the 5' RACE reads, leaving out DNA. This table lists over 70,000 distinct CDR3 sequences. The V call is TRBV20-1, the J call TRBJ2-7; with no DNA, the TCRdb D assignment of TRBD1 cannot be verified. Sequencing was performed on naive CXCR3+ CD8+ T cells from blood. Stated subset: CD45RO-CCR7+CD27+CD95- naive CD8+ T cells expressing CXCR3 (TNR3+). This receptor was identified in a human donor in good health. Some clones in this sample may be carry-over from other donors' samples. The chain's CDR3 is CSGPVGGASGEQYF.